Presented here are 29 T cell receptor beta chains from one specimen sequenced in a study of cytomegalovirus exposure and HLA in healthy donors. The PCR had 60 Vbeta and 13 Jbeta primers. Assay used: immunoSEQ multiplex PCR; TCRdb lists only in-frame clones, some missing. Here the sample spans 150,000 to 200,000 clones, roughly four fifths being singletons. Sequenced sample: PBMCs. The origin of the receptors is a man between 50 and 59 years old in good health and CMV-seropositive.

In its sample, this clone was seen once. The genes are TRBV9 and TRBJ1-2; 7 nucleotides align to TRBD1. The germline V gene has CDR1 SGDLS and CDR2 YYNGEE. This CDR3 comprises 15 residues. With 0 bases clipped from V and 1 base from J, the junction kept 3 bases outside the gene matches. The CDR3 DNA reads TGTGCCAGCAGCGTAGTGGCAGGGGGTAACTATGGCTACACCTTC. Residues: CASSVVAGGNYGYTF.

The chain links TRBV2 to TRBJ2-7, with 8 bases matching TRBD2. Germline CDR1 is SNHLY and CDR2 is FYNNEI. The CDR3 spans 15 residues. J was trimmed by 4 bases and V by 1 base; bases with no gene match: 6. CDR3 in DNA: TGTGCCAGCAGTGAAGTTACGGGGGGGCCGTACGAGCAGTACTTC. Its protein product is CASSEVTGGPYEQYF.

This clone was seen only a few times. V gene TRBV2 combines with J gene TRBJ2-2; possibly TRBD1 for D (6 bases). V lost 6 bases and J lost 4, with 12 bases in between. The CDR3 is 14 amino acids. CDR1 and CDR2 from the germline V gene are SNHLY and FYNNEI. CDR3 amino acids: CASRKQGVTGELFF. The CDR3, as DNA: TGTGCCAGCAGGAAACAGGGTGTCACCGGGGAGCTGTTTTTT.

This rearrangement joins TRBV27 to TRBJ2-2; the match to TRBD2 covers 9 bases. The CDR3 totals 15 residues. CDR1 and CDR2 (germline): MNHEY, SMNVEV (reference sequence). V shed 3 bases, J shed 2 bases, and the junction held 1 base outside the gene matches. The CDR3 DNA reads as TGTGCCAGCAGTTTGCGGGGGGGCAACACCGGGGAGCTGTTTTTT. Translated: CASSLRGGNTGELFF.

CDR3 in amino acids: CASQLSAGPGNEQFF. In DNA form, the CDR3 reads TGTGCCAGCCAACTCTCCGCGGGACCCGGGAATGAGCAGTTCTTC. The chain has TRBV27 and TRBJ2-1, with D possibly matching TRBD2 (6 bases). Trimming removed 8 bases from V and 7 bases from J, with 21 bases in between. Germline V gene lookup returns CDR1 MNHEY and CDR2 SMNVEV (reference sequence). This CDR3 contains 15 residues.

This chain links TRBV18 with TRBJ2-3, with TRBD1 matching 7 bases. The CDR3 is made up of 15 amino acids. CDR1 KGHSH and CDR2 LQKENI come from the germline V gene. J was trimmed by 5 bases and V by 0 bases; bases with no gene match: 5. The CDR3 bases are TGTGCCAGCTCACCACCCGAGGGGGCGGGAGATACGCAGTATTTT. Translated: CASSPPEGAGDTQYF.

This chain uses TRBV19 with TRBJ2-1, with 7 positions matching TRBD2. The CDR3 runs 14 residues. Germline V lookup: CDR1 LNHDA, CDR2 SQIVND (reference sequence). The V segment lost 5 bases and the J segment 9 bases; nucleotides outside the gene matches: 10. The DNA of the CDR3 is TGTGCCAGTAGTGTGACTAGCTCCCCCACTGAGCAGTTCTTC. This sequence encodes CASSVTSSPTEQFF.

This chain links TRBV25-1 with TRBJ1-2; D remains ambiguous. Per germline, CDR1 MGHDK and CDR2 SYGVNS. The CDR3 spans 15 residues. V lost 1 base and J lost 0, with 9 bases in between. Here the CDR3 reads CASSEWAGTNYGYTF. In DNA, the CDR3 is TGTGCCAGCAGTGAATGGGCCGGGACTAACTATGGCTACACCTTC.

The V and J genes are TRBV29-1 and TRBJ2-7; 10 bases line up with TRBD2. Germline CDR1 and CDR2: SQVTM and ANQGSEA. V was clipped by 8 bases and J by 3 bases; unmatched bases: 4. The CDR3 spans 12 residues. The CDR3 region has the DNA TGCAGCTATCTAGCGGGGGACTACGAGCAGTACTTC. It yields the protein CSYLAGDYEQYF.

The V call is TRBV30, the J call TRBJ2-1; no reliable D call. CDR1 is GTSNPN, CDR2 SVGIG, per germline (reference sequence). Trimming shortened V by 0 bases and J by 7 bases, and 4 bases separated the two germline ends. This CDR3 region has 11 residues. The CDR3 bases are TGTGCCTGGAGTGTACGGAATGAGCAGTTCTTC. It codes for CAWSVRNEQFF.

This rearrangement joins TRBV9 to TRBJ2-5, with a weak D call TRBD2 (5 bases). V was cut by 3 bases and J by 4 bases, with 7 bases left in between. CDR1 and CDR2 (germline): SGDLS, YYNGEE. The CDR3 extends over 12 amino acids. CDR3 bases: TGTGCCAGCAGCGATGAGGGAGAGACCCAGTACTTC. Residues: CASSDEGETQYF.

For the CDR3, the DNA is TGCGCCAGCAGTCACCTCATCCCCCTGACAGGGCAGAGTCAGCCCCAGCATTTT. Protein sequence: CASSHLIPLTGQSQPQHF. The genes are TRBV23-1 and TRBJ1-5, with 7 bases matching TRBD1. TRBV23-1 is filed as an ORF, its function uncertain. The CDR3 consists of 18 residues. After removal of 3 bases from V and 6 bases from J, the junction contained 17 bases not matched to a gene.

On this clone itself: Other DNA variants within this sample encode the same CDR3. V and J are TRBV7-8 and TRBJ1-5; TRBD1 might be the D (6 bases). The ends were cut back, 5 bases at V and 4 bases at J, with 6 bases in the middle. Germline V gives CDR1 SGHVS, CDR2 FQNEAQ. The length of the CDR3 is 12 residues. The CDR3 DNA reads TGTGCCAGCAGCACAGGGAATCAGCCCCAGCATTTT. This codes for CASSTGNQPQHF. The variable domain in full, completed from reference TRBV7-8 and TRBJ1-5, reads GAGVSQSPRYKVAKRGQDVALRCDPISGHVSLFWYQQALGQGPEFLTYFQNEAQLDKSGLPSDRFFAERPEGSVSTLKIQRTQQEDSAVYLCASSTGNQPQHFGDGTRLSIL.

The J gene is TRBJ1-5, the V gene TRBV7-9, with a possible D match to TRBD1 (5 bases). Germline CDR1 and CDR2: SEHNR and FQNEAQ (reference sequence). V was pared by 3 bases and J by 6 bases, with 15 bases between. CDR3 length equals 15 residues. The CDR3 reads CASSLSSGVSQPQHF. In DNA, the CDR3 is TGTGCCAGCAGCTTGTCGTCGGGGGTGAGTCAGCCCCAGCATTTT.

The rearrangement uses TRBV15 and TRBJ1-4; TRBD1 matches at 11 bases. Germline V gene data show CDR1 as LNHNV and CDR2 as YYDKDF (reference sequence). The CDR3 has 15 amino acids. The V segment lost 0 bases and the J segment 7 bases; nucleotides outside the gene matches: 1. CDR3 sequence (DNA): TGTGCCACCAGCAGAGATGGGACAGGGGGTGAAAAACTGTTTTTT. It is translated as CATSRDGTGGEKLFF.

The chain recombines TRBV28 with TRBJ1-1, with D possibly being TRBD1 (6 bases). This CDR3 is built from 14 residues. The germline V and J ends were trimmed by 6 bases and 10 bases, with 21 bases remaining between them. CDR1 and CDR2 (germline): MDHEN, SYDVKM. CDR3 nucleotides: TGTGCCAGCAGCTCCTCACTAAATACAGGGTTAGCTTTCTTT. Its translation: CASSSSLNTGLAFF.

This clone was found once. The CDR3, as DNA: TGTGCCAGCATTCCCGGGGTGGCAGATACGCAGTATTTT. Translating gives CASIPGVADTQYF. The gene calls are TRBV28 and TRBJ2-3, with a possible D match to TRBD2 (5 bases). The V end was cut by 7 bases, the J end by 4 bases, with 12 bases between. Germline V gene lookup returns CDR1 MDHEN and CDR2 SYDVKM. The CDR3 has 13 amino acids.

This clone was picked up a small number of times. J is TRBJ2-7 and V is TRBV5-4; 8 nucleotides match TRBD2. There are 15 residues in the CDR3. V lost 2 bases to trimming and J lost 2 bases; unmatched junction nucleotides: 6. CDR1 is SGHNT and CDR2 is YYREEE in the germline V gene (reference sequence). The CDR3 DNA reads TGTGCCAGCAGCTTATTAGCGGGACCCGCCTACGAGCAGTACTTC. Its translation: CASSLLAGPAYEQYF.

The chain has TRBV5-5 and TRBJ2-5; 13 nucleotides match TRBD2. The ends lost 4 bases at V and 2 bases at J; junction bases unmatched: 5. The CDR3 has 16 amino acids. CDR1 SGHKS and CDR2 YYEKEE come from the germline V gene (reference sequence). The CDR3 reads CASSQGTSGNQETQYF. DNA of the CDR3: TGTGCCAGCAGCCAAGGGACTAGCGGGAATCAAGAGACCCAGTACTTC.

This rearrangement joins TRBV19 to TRBJ1-5; TRBD1 aligns across 8 bases. The CDR3 is 13 residues long. Trimming removed 8 bases from V and 6 bases from J; junction bases left unmatched: 6. From germline, CDR1 is LNHDA and CDR2 SQIVND (reference sequence). The chain's CDR3 is CASRGQASQPQHF. The CDR3 DNA sequence: TGTGCCAGTCGGGGACAGGCTTCTCAGCCCCAGCATTTT.

The chain couples TRBV6-5 to TRBJ2-1; tentative D call: TRBD2 (5 bases). The V and J ends lost 8 bases and 7 bases respectively, with 9 bases between them. CDR1 MNHEY and CDR2 SVGAGI come from the germline V gene. The CDR3 is made up of 11 amino acids. The CDR3 DNA follows: TGTGCCAGCGGACTGGGGAATGAGCAGTTCTTC. It encodes CASGLGNEQFF.

J is TRBJ2-7 and V is TRBV29-1; D uncertain. V lost 3 bases and J lost 0, with 9 bases in between. Looked up from germline, CDR1 is SQVTM and CDR2 is ANQGSEA. The CDR3 length is 13 residues. In DNA, the CDR3 is TGCAGCGTTGAGTTTGCGAGCTCCTACGAGCAGTACTTC. This encodes CSVEFASSYEQYF.

The gene calls are TRBV9 and TRBJ2-5, with TRBD2 matching 11 bases. V was pared by 3 bases and J by 5 bases, with 9 bases of the junction left unmatched. The CDR3 totals 16 residues. Germline V lookup: CDR1 SGDLS, CDR2 YYNGEE. The DNA of the CDR3 is TGTGCCAGCAGCGCCCCCAGTAGCGGGGGGGTGGAGACCCAGTACTTC. Amino acids: CASSAPSSGGVETQYF.

The J gene is TRBJ2-3, the V gene TRBV11-2, with D perhaps matching TRBD2 (7 bases). The CDR3 contains 15 residues. The germline V and J ends were trimmed by 1 base and 4 bases, with 12 bases remaining between them. Germline CDR1 and CDR2: SGHAT and FQNNGV. CDR3 protein: CASSLGGRGADTQYF. CDR3 bases: TGTGCCAGCAGCTTAGGAGGGAGGGGGGCAGATACGCAGTATTTT.

This chain uses TRBV10-3 with TRBJ2-5; 8 bases map to TRBD1. Matching the DNA end better, TRBJ2-7 makes the J call doubtful. The length of the CDR3 is 14 residues. CDR1 ENHRY and CDR2 SYGVKD come from the germline V gene. This chain's CDR3 is CAIARQGQTYEQYF. The CDR3 DNA reads TGTGCCATCGCCAGACAGGGGCAAACCTACGAGCAGTACTTC.

The rearrangement joins TRBV5-8 to TRBJ2-7; 11 bases match TRBD1. This CDR3 is 15 amino acids long. Germline V gives CDR1 SGHTS, CDR2 YDEGEE. V gave up 4 bases and J gave up 3 bases; unmatched junction bases: 6. The CDR3 here is CASSLTGTGGYEQYF. The CDR3 bases are TGTGCCAGCAGCCTAACCGGGACAGGGGGCTACGAGCAGTACTTC.

CDR3: CASSTGGRLTGGPGETQYF. DNA for the CDR3: TGTGCCAGCAGCACCGGGGGACGATTGACGGGGGGGCCGGGAGAGACCCAGTACTTC. The V and J genes are TRBV11-1 and TRBJ2-5; 8 nucleotides align to TRBD2. Germline CDR1 and CDR2: SGHAT and FQDESV (reference sequence). This CDR3 has 19 residues. V shed 5 bases and J 4 bases; nucleotides not matched to a gene: 21.

This clone has a handful of counts. The genes are TRBV6-5 and TRBJ1-6; D possibly corresponds to TRBD1 (6 bases). Trimming pared 0 bases from V and 8 bases from J, leaving 11 bases between. The CDR3 covers 15 residues. The V gene's germline CDR1 is MNHEY and CDR2 SVGAGI. The chain's CDR3 is CASSYSRGRDSPLHF. CDR3 nucleotide sequence: TGTGCCAGCAGTTACTCGAGGGGGAGAGATTCACCCCTCCACTTT.

V and J are TRBV6-5 and TRBJ2-2, with D hard to call. Germline-derived CDR1 and CDR2 are MNHEY and SVGAGI. This CDR3 has 15 amino acids. Deletions cut 0 bases from V and 6 bases from J, with 11 bases between. CDR3 sequence reads: CASSYSMALAGELFF. The DNA of the CDR3 is TGTGCCAGCAGTTACTCGATGGCTCTAGCCGGGGAGCTGTTTTTT.